The 12 T cell receptor beta chains given below trace back to one sample, sequenced in a study of response to subunit inactivated influenza vaccine. TCRdb redid the calling of the RT-PCR reads with MiXCR, one entry per CDR3 protein. In the table there are more than 700,000 distinct CDR3 sequences, around 20% of which are singletons. The specimen was PBMCs from blood, collected 4 to 6 days after vaccination. The receptors were gathered from a man aged 50-60 years who received an inactivated influenza vaccine.

The V gene is TRBV7-6, the J gene TRBJ1-6, with 10 nucleotides matching TRBD1. The CDR3 is made up of 16 amino acids. Germline V gene data show CDR1 as SGHVS and CDR2 as FNYEAQ. Trimming removed 4 bases from V and 10 bases from J; junction bases left unmatched: 10. CDR3 in amino acids: CASSSFRDRGRSPLHF. CDR3 nucleotides: TGTGCCAGCAGCTCCTTCCGGGACAGGGGACGATCACCCCTCCACTTT. Combining the CDR3 with reference TRBV7-6 and TRBJ1-6 gives the whole variable domain GAGVSQSPRYKVTKRGQDVALRCDPISGHVSLYWYRQALGQGPEFLTYFNYEAQQDKSGLPNDRFSAERPEGSISTLTIQRTEQRDSAMYRCASSSFRDRGRSPLHFGNGTRLTVT.

This clonotype appeared a few times. The chain couples TRBV7-2 to TRBJ2-7, with 7 bases that match TRBD1. The CDR3 runs to 22 residues. The germline gives CDR1 SGHTA, CDR2 FQGNSA. V lost 4 bases and J lost 3; bases outside the gene matches: 30. Here the CDR3 DNA reads TGTGCCAGCAGCTGGTTTCCAACCCGATTCGACAGGGAAGCCAACAGAAACTACGAGCAGTACTTC. Its protein is CASSWFPTRFDREANRNYEQYF.

V is TRBV15 and J is TRBJ2-7; D is ambiguous. The CDR3 has 14 amino acids. Germline CDR1 LNHNV, CDR2 YYDKDF (reference sequence). V was trimmed by 1 base and J by 5 bases, leaving 12 bases between them. The CDR3 sequence: CATSRVSRTDEQYF. DNA for the CDR3: TGTGCCACCAGCAGAGTTTCGCGGACGGACGAGCAGTACTTC.

As DNA, the CDR3 is TGCAGTGCTAGGGGGATGGCGGGGGGCCCTAATGAGCAGTTCTTC. Translated, it gives CSARGMAGGPNEQFF. The V gene is TRBV20-1, the J gene TRBJ2-1; 8 nucleotides align to TRBD2. The CDR3 contains 15 residues. Germline CDR1 and CDR2: DFQATT and SNEGSKA (reference sequence). Losses at the gene ends were 3 bases for V and 7 bases for J; bases not matched to a gene: 11.

J is TRBJ2-7 and V is TRBV4-3; 11 bases are a match to TRBD2. There are 17 residues in the CDR3. The germline gives CDR1 LGHNA, CDR2 YSLEER. V shed 1 base and J 1 base; nucleotides not matched to a gene: 6. In nucleotides, the CDR3 is TGCGCCAGCAGCCAAGCGGCCCCTAGCGGGAGGTCCTACGAGCAGTACTTC. Translating gives CASSQAAPSGRSYEQYF.

This clonotype was observed a few times. The chain uses TRBV7-6 and TRBJ2-1; maybe TRBD2 (6 bases). V lost 5 bases and J 4 bases, leaving 18 bases between the germline ends. The CDR3 is 16 amino acids. The germline gives CDR1 SGHVS, CDR2 FNYEAQ. The CDR3 region is CASSPPFDSGYNEQFF. The CDR3 DNA reads as TGTGCCAGCAGCCCTCCTTTCGATAGCGGTTACAATGAGCAGTTCTTC.

This clonotype occurred a few times. The chain has TRBV20-1 and TRBJ1-6; 10 bases align to TRBD1. Germline trimming cut 2 bases from V and 8 bases from J; bases unmatched to any gene: 9. This CDR3 contains 16 residues. The germline V gene has CDR1 DFQATT and CDR2 SNEGSKA (reference sequence). CDR3 in DNA: TGCAGTGCTAGACCCTTGACAGGGGGCCGGGATTCACCCCTCCACTTT. Translating it yields CSARPLTGGRDSPLHF.

The chain combines TRBV9 with TRBJ2-1, with D possibly TRBD2 on 6 matching bases. The CDR3 covers 15 residues. The germline gives CDR1 SGDLS, CDR2 YYNGEE. Trimming removed 3 bases from V and 0 bases from J, with 10 bases in between. The CDR3 loop is CASSGRGSSYNEQFF. The CDR3 bases are TGTGCCAGCAGCGGTCGGGGGAGCTCCTACAATGAGCAGTTCTTC. The variable domain in full, completed from reference TRBV9 and TRBJ2-1, reads DSGVTQTPKHLITATGQRVTLRCSPRSGDLSVYWYQQSLDQGLQFLIQYYNGEERAKGNILERFSAQQFPDLHSELNLSSLELGDSALYFCASSGRGSSYNEQFFGPGTRLTVL.

This clonotype was detected a few times. V and J are TRBV9 and TRBJ2-1; 11 nucleotides agree with TRBD2. The CDR3 totals 18 residues. CDR1 is SGDLS and CDR2 is YYNGEE in the germline V gene. With 0 bases clipped from V and 7 bases from J, the junction kept 12 bases outside the gene matches. For the CDR3, the DNA is TGTGCCAGCAGCGTAGAGGTTAGCGGGGGGGCCGGGCGAAATGAGCAGTTCTTC. This translates into CASSVEVSGGAGRNEQFF.

The rearrangement links TRBV4-2 to TRBJ2-1; unclear D gene. Germline CDR1 and CDR2: LGHNA and YNFKEQ. V dropped 0 bases and J dropped 9 bases, with 9 bases sitting between them. CDR3 length equals 13 residues. The CDR3 region has the DNA TGTGCCAGCAGCCAAGAAGGAAGGGTTGAGCAGTTCTTC. Its translation is CASSQEGRVEQFF.

This chain uses TRBV3-1 with TRBJ2-4, with D unclear. This CDR3 has 13 amino acids. Per germline, CDR1 LGHDT and CDR2 YNNKEL (reference sequence). The ends were cut back, 1 base at V and 2 bases at J, with 3 bases in the middle. The CDR3 here is CASSQGPKNIQYF. Written as DNA, the CDR3 is TGTGCCAGCAGCCAAGGGCCCAAAAACATTCAGTACTTC.

This clonotype has more than one count but fewer than ten. V usage is TRBV29-1 and J usage is TRBJ2-2, with 8 nucleotides matching TRBD2. The CDR3 consists of 13 residues. Germline V gene data show CDR1 as SQVTM and CDR2 as ANQGSEA. The junction had 6 bases not matched to a gene; V was cut back by 5 bases and J by 7 bases. CDR3: CSVTPGGDGELFF. The CDR3 DNA follows: TGCAGCGTTACGCCGGGAGGGGACGGGGAGCTGTTTTTT.